This TCR beta chain was sequenced during a study of post-analysis software for immune sequencing data. Study-wide background: Secondary progressive, relapsing-remitting and progressive-relapsing multiple sclerosis were among the included disease courses. Study-wide results and limits: Relative to controls, patients had 4 or 5 TRBV segments at higher frequency, with TRBV5-6, TRBV5-1 and TRBV20-1 among these.

Unique-molecular-identifier-tagged TCR beta cDNA libraries were used. From the PCR reads, TCRdb called clonotypes with MiXCR, one entry per CDR3 protein. The data hold a few hundred thousand distinct CDR3 sequences, with about 40% observed a single time. The V gene lost 5 bases and the J gene lost 4 bases, with 14 bases spanning the gap. The CDR3 spans 15 residues. Germline lookup yields CDR1 SGHVS and CDR2 FQNEAQ. This clonotype was seen a few times. What it recognizes is unknown. What was sequenced was blood. The chain employs TRBV7-8 and TRBJ1-4, with D uncertain. The receptor comes from a girl aged 10 to 17 with multiple sclerosis. This chain's CDR3 is CASSPRGRGNEKLFF. The DNA for the CDR3 is TGTGCCAGCAGCCCACGAGGGCGTGGTAATGAAAAACTGTTTTTT. The complete variable domain, with remaining parts taken from reference TRBV7-8 and TRBJ1-4, reads GAGVSQSPRYKVAKRGQDVALRCDPISGHVSLFWYQQALGQGPEFLTYFQNEAQLDKSGLPSDRFFAERPEGSVSTLKIQRTQQEDSAVYLCASSPRGRGNEKLFFGSGTQLSVL.